The 30 T cell receptor beta chains below were found in one sample sequenced in a study of T cell responses to AZD1222 COVID-19 vaccine. Generated by immunoSEQ multiplex PCR, the TCRdb table keeps only in-frame clones and is missing some. The table has about 130,000 clones, approximately 90% seen once. This material consisted of peripheral blood, taken 28 days after the second AZD1222 dose. Receptor source: an adult who received the AZD1222 COVID-19 vaccine.

The genes are TRBV7-3 and TRBJ2-7, with unresolved D. The CDR3 extends over 14 amino acids. Germline V gene sequence: CDR1 SGHTA, CDR2 FQGTGA. Trimming cost V 5 bases and J 0 bases, with 11 bases left between them. CDR3 sequence reads: CASSLSGGSYEQYF. The CDR3 region has the DNA TGTGCCAGCAGCCTCTCTGGCGGCTCCTACGAGCAGTACTTC.

The J gene is TRBJ1-1, the V gene TRBV3-1 (or the pseudogene TRBV3-2); D might be TRBD1 (5 bases). The CDR3 contains 13 residues. In germline, CDR1 is LGHDT, CDR2 YNNKEL (reference sequence). Trimming pared 1 base from V and 5 bases from J, leaving 8 bases between. CDR3 nucleotide sequence: TGTGCCAGCAGCCAAGGCAGGGATACTGAAGCTTTCTTT. The encoded protein is CASSQGRDTEAFF.

CDR3 DNA sequence: TGTGCCACCACTAAGAACGAGCAGTACTTC. Amino acid sequence: CATTKNEQYF. This rearrangement joins TRBV11-3 to TRBJ2-7; D gene uncertain. The CDR3 runs 10 residues. Deletions cut 10 bases from V and 5 bases from J, with 9 bases between. The germline V gene has CDR1 SGHNT and CDR2 YENEEA.

J is TRBJ1-5 and V is TRBV7-3; D is unresolved. Per the germline V gene, CDR1 is SGHTA and CDR2 is FQGTGA. V gave up 2 bases and J gave up 2 bases, with 25 bases separating them. The CDR3 loop spans 20 amino acids. CDR3 loop: CASSLPEKPLIRTGNQPQHF. In nucleotides, the CDR3 is TGTGCCAGCAGCTTACCGGAAAAACCCCTGATCAGGACGGGCAATCAGCCCCAGCATTTT.

The chain combines TRBV10-3 with TRBJ2-1; no definite D call. The CDR3 loop spans 15 amino acids. V shed 2 bases and J shed 1 base, with 9 bases lying between them. Germline CDR1 reads ENHRY; CDR2 reads SYGVKD. For the CDR3, the DNA is TGTGCCATCAGTGAGGGTCAGCAATCCTACAATGAGCAGTTCTTC. It yields the protein CAISEGQQSYNEQFF.

The chain joins TRBV7-8 to TRBJ2-5, with a possible D match to TRBD1 (6 bases). The length of the CDR3 is 14 residues. The germline V and J ends were trimmed by 5 bases and 4 bases, with 14 bases remaining between them. Germline CDR1 SGHVS, CDR2 FQNEAQ. CDR3 sequence reads: CASSPRQAGETQYF. The CDR3 DNA follows: TGTGCCAGCAGCCCTCGACAGGCTGGAGAGACCCAGTACTTC.

The chain's CDR3 is CASSRAGTGTGNTIYF. DNA for the CDR3: TGTGCCAGCTCGCGGGCCGGGACAGGGACTGGAAACACCATATATTTT. The V call is TRBV19, the J call TRBJ1-3; 9 bases line up with TRBD1. This CDR3 has 16 amino acids. Germline CDR1 LNHDA, CDR2 SQIVND (reference sequence). V was pared by 9 bases and J by 2 bases, with 11 bases of the junction left unmatched.

The V call is TRBV3-1 (or the pseudogene TRBV3-2), the J call TRBJ1-1; D gene ambiguous. Germline CDR1 reads LGHDT; CDR2 reads YNNKEL (reference sequence). CDR3 length: 13 amino acids. V lost 1 base and J 8 bases, leaving 11 bases between the germline ends. CDR3 residues: CASSQVVGSEAFF. Written as DNA, the CDR3 is TGTGCCAGCAGCCAAGTAGTAGGCTCCGAAGCTTTCTTT.

The chain carries TRBV6-5 and TRBJ1-5; D ambiguous. With 5 bases removed from V and 0 bases from J, the gap between germline ends came to 8 bases. The CDR3 is 14 amino acids. Germline V gene sequence: CDR1 MNHEY, CDR2 SVGAGI. Here the CDR3 DNA reads TGTGCCAGCAGTACCACATATAGCAATCAGCCCCAGCATTTT. Translating gives CASSTTYSNQPQHF.

V and J are TRBV3-1 (or the pseudogene TRBV3-2) and TRBJ1-4; unclear D gene. Germline CDR1 is LGHDT and CDR2 is YNNKEL (reference sequence). The CDR3 has 15 residues. V lost 0 bases to trimming and J lost 7 bases, with 12 bases between them. The CDR3 region is CASSQDPGFTEKLFF. DNA of the CDR3: TGTGCCAGCAGCCAAGATCCGGGCTTTACTGAAAAACTGTTTTTT.

This clone was recorded only once. The V gene is TRBV5-1, the J gene TRBJ2-7, with 13 bases identical to TRBD2. The CDR3 consists of 18 residues. Germline-derived CDR1 and CDR2 are SGHRS and YFSETQ. J lost 5 bases, V lost 8 bases, and 19 bases had no gene match. The CDR3 loop reads CASRRGRTSGSSDHEQYF. The CDR3 region has the DNA TGCGCCAGTAGGCGGGGGAGGACTAGCGGGAGTTCGGACCACGAGCAGTACTTC.

This clone was detected a few times. Here the CDR3 DNA reads TGTGCCAGCAGCCAGGGGTTCTTTGCTGGTACGCAGTATTTT. It is translated as CASSQGFFAGTQYF. The rearrangement links TRBV3-1 (or the pseudogene TRBV3-2) to TRBJ2-3; D is unresolved. The CDR3 runs 14 residues. Germline V gene data show CDR1 as LGHDT and CDR2 as YNNKEL (reference sequence). Trimming pared 3 bases from V and 8 bases from J, leaving 15 bases between.

This clone was detected only a few times. This chain links TRBV28 with TRBJ1-5; D unresolved. V gave up 1 base and J gave up 6 bases, with 10 bases separating them. This CDR3 is 14 amino acids long. Germline V gene data show CDR1 as MDHEN and CDR2 as SYDVKM. The CDR3 sequence is CASSLLIEGQPQHF. Written as DNA, the CDR3 is TGTGCCAGCAGTTTATTAATTGAAGGTCAGCCCCAGCATTTT.

The J gene is TRBJ2-3, the V gene TRBV9; TRBD2 matches at 10 bases. V was clipped by 7 bases and J by 2 bases; unmatched bases: 4. The V gene's germline CDR1 is SGDLS and CDR2 YYNGEE. The CDR3 runs to 14 residues. The CDR3 region is CASEREGPTDTQYF. The CDR3 region has the DNA TGTGCCAGCGAGCGGGAGGGCCCCACAGATACGCAGTATTTT.

This clone was seen a few times. The chain couples TRBV5-1 to TRBJ2-5; D is perhaps TRBD1 or TRBD2 (5 bases each). V was trimmed by 4 bases and J by 6 bases, leaving 16 bases between them. The length of the CDR3 is 14 residues. In germline, CDR1 is SGHRS, CDR2 YFSETQ. CDR3 in DNA: TGCGCCAGCAGCATGACAGTTAGCGAGAAGACCCAGTACTTC. It encodes CASSMTVSEKTQYF.

The chain is built from TRBV7-6 and TRBJ1-4; D remains ambiguous. This CDR3 is built from 16 residues. The ends were cut back, 1 base at V and 7 bases at J, with 16 bases in the middle. Germline-derived CDR1 and CDR2 are SGHVS and FNYEAQ. CDR3 coding DNA: TGTGCCAGCAGCTTAGTGGTCTTTCCCTCGAGTGAAAAACTGTTTTTT. Its protein product is CASSLVVFPSSEKLFF. The whole variable domain, remainder taken from reference TRBV7-6 and TRBJ1-4, is GAGVSQSPRYKVTKRGQDVALRCDPISGHVSLYWYRQALGQGPEFLTYFNYEAQQDKSGLPNDRFSAERPEGSISTLTIQRTEQRDSAMYRCASSLVVFPSSEKLFFGSGTQLSVL.

The chain uses TRBV5-1 and TRBJ1-1; D uncertain. The CDR3 contains 13 residues. Looked up from germline, CDR1 is SGHRS and CDR2 is YFSETQ. V lost 5 bases and J 3 bases, leaving 11 bases between the germline ends. CDR3 residues: CASRGQWDTEAFF. DNA of the CDR3: TGCGCCAGCAGGGGTCAGTGGGACACTGAAGCTTTCTTT.

The chain employs TRBV5-1 and TRBJ2-1; D perhaps matches TRBD2 (6 bases). The CDR3 length is 14 residues. From germline, CDR1 is SGHRS and CDR2 YFSETQ. The ends were cut back, 4 bases at V and 5 bases at J, with 13 bases in the middle. This CDR3 reads CASSPLGGDNEQFF. The CDR3 coding sequence is TGCGCCAGCAGCCCCTTAGGAGGGGACAATGAGCAGTTCTTC.

The J gene is TRBJ1-5, the V gene TRBV5-1; D is undetermined. The CDR3 extends over 16 amino acids. Germline loops: CDR1 SGHRS, CDR2 YFSETQ. V was clipped by 1 base and J by 2 bases, with 13 bases between them. For the CDR3, the DNA is TGCGCCAGCAGCTTGAAACCCTTGGGTGGCAATCAGCCCCAGCATTTT. This sequence encodes CASSLKPLGGNQPQHF.

The rearrangement joins TRBV9 to TRBJ2-1, with 10 bases identical to TRBD2. Trimming removed 3 bases from V and 2 bases from J; junction bases left unmatched: 5. The CDR3 contains 16 residues. Per the germline V gene, CDR1 is SGDLS and CDR2 is YYNGEE. The CDR3 protein is CASSAQTSGTYNEQFF. In DNA, the CDR3 is TGTGCCAGCAGCGCCCAAACTAGCGGGACCTACAATGAGCAGTTCTTC.

This clone was found once. The V call is TRBV10-3, the J call TRBJ2-7; 14 nucleotides line up with TRBD2. With 6 bases clipped from V and 1 base from J, the junction kept 20 bases outside the gene matches. CDR1 ENHRY and CDR2 SYGVKD come from the germline V gene. The CDR3 has 21 residues. The CDR3: CAISKTIRGWTSGRTSYEQYF. In DNA form, the CDR3 reads TGTGCCATCAGCAAAACGATCAGGGGGTGGACTAGCGGGAGGACGTCCTACGAGCAGTACTTC.

The chain uses TRBV6-5 and TRBJ2-7; D gene unclear. The ends were cut back, 5 bases at V and 0 bases at J, with 5 bases in the middle. The germline CDR1 and CDR2 sequences are MNHEY and SVGAGI. This CDR3 region has 12 residues. This CDR3 reads CASSQSSYEQYF. CDR3 DNA: TGTGCCAGCAGTCAGAGCTCCTACGAGCAGTACTTC.

The V call is TRBV20-1, the J call TRBJ1-5; D remains ambiguous. This CDR3 comprises 12 residues. Deletions cut 3 bases from V and 0 bases from J, with 3 bases between. CDR1 and CDR2 from the germline V gene are DFQATT and SNEGSKA (reference sequence). The CDR3 protein is CSASTSNQPQHF. As DNA, the CDR3 is TGCAGTGCTAGTACTAGCAATCAGCCCCAGCATTTT.

This chain connects TRBV20-1 to TRBJ1-5; possibly TRBD1 for D (6 bases). The CDR3 is 14 amino acids. CDR1 DFQATT and CDR2 SNEGSKA come from the germline V gene (reference sequence). V lost 3 bases and J 9 bases, leaving 18 bases between the germline ends. The CDR3 is CSASQGGSYGPQHF. The CDR3 DNA is TGCAGTGCTAGTCAAGGGGGGTCCTATGGGCCCCAGCATTTT.

This clone was counted a single time. The rearrangement joins TRBV28 to TRBJ1-2; no reliable D call. The CDR3 totals 14 residues. Per the germline V gene, CDR1 is MDHEN and CDR2 is SYDVKM. The germline V and J ends were trimmed by 2 bases and 4 bases, with 11 bases remaining between them. CDR3 coding DNA: TGTGCCAGCAGTTTACGGATTTGGGCCTATGGCTACACCTTC. It specifies CASSLRIWAYGYTF.

The chain recombines TRBV10-3 with TRBJ1-5; 9 nucleotides align to TRBD1. This CDR3 comprises 13 residues. V was clipped by 8 bases and J by 5 bases; unmatched bases: 4. The germline V gene has CDR1 ENHRY and CDR2 SYGVKD. The CDR3 reads CAIRRDRDQPQHF. The CDR3 DNA reads as TGTGCCATCCGCCGGGACAGGGATCAGCCCCAGCATTTT.

This chain joins TRBV7-8 and TRBJ2-3, with 7 bases matching TRBD2. This CDR3 region has 16 residues. Trimming took 0 bases from V and 5 from J; bases not matched to a gene: 8. Germline V gene lookup returns CDR1 SGHVS and CDR2 FQNEAQ. CDR3 DNA: TGTGCCAGCAGCTTAGCGCTCTCTAGCGGCGGAGATACGCAGTATTTT. It is translated as CASSLALSSGGDTQYF.

J is TRBJ2-7 and V is TRBV4-2, with 16 bases matching TRBD2. CDR1 LGHNA and CDR2 YNFKEQ come from the germline V gene. V lost 1 base, J lost 1 base, and 4 bases stayed unmatched. The CDR3 is 18 amino acids. CDR3 loop: CASSQAGTSGRASYEQYF. The CDR3, as DNA: TGTGCCAGCAGCCAAGCCGGGACTAGCGGGAGGGCTTCCTACGAGCAGTACTTC.

The chain carries TRBV4-1 and TRBJ1-1; 10 nucleotides match TRBD1. The CDR3 loop spans 15 amino acids. Germline-derived CDR1 and CDR2 are MGHRA and YSYEKL. V trimming: 0 bases; J trimming: 5 bases; junction bases outside the gene matches: 3. The chain's CDR3 is CASSQDLGQGTEAFF. DNA of the CDR3: TGCGCCAGCAGCCAAGATCTGGGACAGGGGACTGAAGCTTTCTTT.

The CDR3 DNA is TGTGCCAGTAGTCTGGACAGGGATCAGCCCCAGCATTTT. It is translated as CASSLDRDQPQHF. This sequence joins TRBV19 and TRBJ1-5; 8 nucleotides match TRBD1. V shed 5 bases, J shed 5 bases, and the junction held 2 bases outside the gene matches. The germline V gene has CDR1 LNHDA and CDR2 SQIVND (reference sequence). This CDR3 is 13 amino acids long.